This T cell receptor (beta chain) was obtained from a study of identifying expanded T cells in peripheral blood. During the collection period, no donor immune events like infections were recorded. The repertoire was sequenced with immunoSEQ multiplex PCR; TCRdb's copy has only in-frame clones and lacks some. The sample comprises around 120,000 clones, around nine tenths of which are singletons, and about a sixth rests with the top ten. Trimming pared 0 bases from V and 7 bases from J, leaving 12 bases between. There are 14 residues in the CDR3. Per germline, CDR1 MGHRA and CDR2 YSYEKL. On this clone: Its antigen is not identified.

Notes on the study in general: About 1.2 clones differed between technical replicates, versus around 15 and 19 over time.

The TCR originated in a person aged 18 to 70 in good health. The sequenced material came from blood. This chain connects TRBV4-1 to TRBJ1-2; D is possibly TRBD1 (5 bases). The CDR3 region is CASSQEVRDFGYTF. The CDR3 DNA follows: TGCGCCAGCAGCCAAGAAGTCAGGGATTTTGGCTACACCTTC.